This T cell receptor beta chain was retrieved from a study of blood T cell repertoires in COVID-19. Across the whole study: Samples taken during acute and convalescent COVID-19 were collected in the United States, Italy and Spain. PBMCs, B-cell-depleted T cells, or T cells provided the cDNA or gDNA that made up the material.

The V and J ends lost 1 base and 5 bases respectively, with 13 bases between them. Germline V gene sequence: CDR1 SGHNT, CDR2 YENEEA. This CDR3 is built from 15 residues. Original analysis: Amplification of reference gene primers was used by the study to estimate nucleated cell counts. The assay was immunoSEQ multiplex PCR, and TCRdb's table has in-frame clones only and misses some. V and J calls plus clone size are reproduced from that table; the DNA served to infer D and trimming. This table has some 100,000 clones, roughly four fifths appearing once. The chain has TRBV11-3 and TRBJ2-3; tentative D call: TRBD2 (6 bases). The origin of this receptor is a man aged 50-59 years with acute or convalescent COVID-19. Sequencing used peripheral blood. The CDR3 protein is CASSLGGISGDTQYF. Written as DNA, the CDR3 is TGTGCCAGCAGCTTAGGCGGGATCTCGGGAGATACGCAGTATTTT. The variable domain in full, completed from reference TRBV11-3 and TRBJ2-3, reads EAGVVQSPRYKIIEKKQPVAFWCNPISGHNTLYWYLQNLGQGPELLIRYENEEAVDDSQLPKDRFSAERLKGVDSTLKIQPAELGDSAVYLCASSLGGISGDTQYFGPGTRLTVL.